The present T cell receptor beta chain was sequenced within a study of cytomegalovirus exposure and HLA in healthy donors. Turning to the study itself: Findings of an earlier analysis included roughly 110 million unique TCR beta sequences from roughly 200 million T cells. Findings of the study overall: Within the data, a cluster of highly shared sequence variants was likely a sequencing artifact.

With respect to this clone: Its matching antigen is unknown.

13 Jbeta primers and 60 Vbeta primers were used for the PCR. Assay: immunoSEQ multiplex PCR; the TCRdb copy retains only in-frame clones and omits some. The sample lists around 99,000 clones, around 86% occurring once. Material: PBMCs. The TCR was taken from a young woman in good health and CMV-seronegative.

CDR3 in DNA: TGTGCCAGCAGCTACCGGGACAGGGGCACCGGGGAGCTGTTTTTT. Translating gives CASSYRDRGTGELFF. The chain links TRBV4-2 to TRBJ2-2; 10 positions agree with TRBD1. Losses at the gene ends were 5 bases for V and 4 bases for J; bases not matched to a gene: 4. The CDR3 extends over 15 amino acids. Germline V lookup: CDR1 LGHNA, CDR2 YNFKEQ.